Below, 24 T cell receptor beta chains from the same sample are listed, as sequenced in a study of cytomegalovirus exposure and HLA in healthy donors. Primers included in the PCR were 60 Vbeta and 13 Jbeta primers. Sequenced by immunoSEQ multiplex PCR; TCRdb stores in-frame clones only, minus some. The table shows a few hundred thousand clones, with roughly 89% occurring only once. Sequenced material: PBMCs. The receptors originated from a woman younger than 35 in good health and CMV-seronegative.

This clone was seen a handful of times. The rearrangement links TRBV27 to TRBJ2-5; D is undetermined. The CDR3 spans 13 residues. Trimming shortened V by 4 bases and J by 3 bases, and 9 bases separated the two germline ends. Per the germline V gene, CDR1 is MNHEY and CDR2 is SMNVEV (reference sequence). The chain's CDR3 is CASSSHEEETQYF. Here the CDR3 DNA reads TGTGCCAGCAGTTCTCATGAGGAAGAGACCCAGTACTTC.

This clone was observed a handful of times. This chain links TRBV2 with TRBJ1-2; D remains ambiguous. V was pared by 6 bases and J by 8 bases, with 10 bases between. This CDR3 has 11 amino acids. Germline V gene lookup returns CDR1 SNHLY and CDR2 FYNNEI. In DNA, the CDR3 is TGTGCCAGCAGGGCCTCTAGGGGCTACACCTTC. It yields the protein CASRASRGYTF.

The gene calls are TRBV5-4 and TRBJ1-1, with 9 bases aligning to TRBD1. Germline V gene sequence: CDR1 SGHNT, CDR2 YYREEE (reference sequence). CDR3 length: 16 amino acids. Unmatched junction bases numbered 6, after V lost 1 base and J lost 2 bases. The CDR3 protein is CASSLTGGMGNTEAFF. The CDR3 DNA follows: TGTGCCAGCAGCTTGACAGGGGGCATGGGAAACACTGAAGCTTTCTTT.

The CDR3 coding sequence is TGCGCCAGCAGCTTCTCTCCACAGAACACTGAAGCTTTCTTT. The encoded protein is CASSFSPQNTEAFF. The chain joins TRBV5-1 to TRBJ1-1, with D hard to call. Germline lookup yields CDR1 SGHRS and CDR2 YFSETQ. V shed 2 bases and J shed 1 base, with 9 bases lying between them. The CDR3 loop spans 14 amino acids.

V gene TRBV7-9 combines with J gene TRBJ2-1; TRBD1 aligns across 8 bases. Losses at the gene ends were 7 bases for V and 7 bases for J; bases not matched to a gene: 9. Germline CDR1 reads SEHNR; CDR2 reads FQNEAQ (reference sequence). There are 14 residues in the CDR3. CDR3 nucleotide sequence: TGTGCCAGCACCATCGGACAGGGAAGGAATGAGCAGTTCTTC. As protein: CASTIGQGRNEQFF.

CDR3 sequence (DNA): TGTGCCAGCAGTGATGGGGGGTTTGGGACAGATACGCAGTATTTT. Translated, it gives CASSDGGFGTDTQYF. This chain connects TRBV25-1 to TRBJ2-3; D is perhaps TRBD2 (6 bases). V gave up 3 bases and J gave up 3 bases, with 13 bases separating them. Germline CDR1 reads MGHDK; CDR2 reads SYGVNS. The CDR3 runs 15 residues.

This clone occurred once. V gene TRBV6-1 combines with J gene TRBJ1-1, with D possibly TRBD1 on 6 matching bases. The CDR3 is 14 amino acids. Between the trimmed V and J ends, which lost 5 bases and 6 bases, there was a span of 16 bases. From germline, CDR1 is MNHNS and CDR2 SASEGT. CDR3 region: CASSSPGGSAEAFF. The CDR3 region has the DNA TGTGCCAGCAGTTCCCCGGGGGGCTCGGCTGAAGCTTTCTTT.

The rearrangement uses TRBV2 and TRBJ1-4, with D tentatively TRBD1 (5 bases). V was trimmed by 8 bases and J by 8 bases, leaving 21 bases between them. Per germline, CDR1 SNHLY and CDR2 FYNNEI. This CDR3 comprises 15 residues. CDR3 loop: CASSLRSGGGEKLFF. The CDR3 DNA reads TGTGCCAGCTCGCTAAGGTCTGGGGGAGGGGAAAAACTGTTTTTT.

CDR3 nucleotides: TGTGCCAGCAGCTTGGAGGGGACTTGGAGAAGGCAGTACTTC. It yields the protein CASSLEGTWRRQYF. The chain couples TRBV5-5 to TRBJ2-7, with D possibly matching TRBD2 (6 bases). The CDR3 is 14 residues long. Germline CDR1 is SGHKS and CDR2 is YYEKEE (reference sequence). Trimming removed 0 bases at V and 9 bases at J, with 16 bases between. Filled out from reference TRBV5-5 and TRBJ2-7, the complete variable domain reads DAGVTQSPTHLIKTRGQQVTLRCSPISGHKSVSWYQQVLGQGPQFIFQYYEKEERGRGNFPDRFSARQFPNYSSELNVNALLLGDSALYLCASSLEGTWRRQYFGPGTRLTVT.

This clone was observed a single time. The chain uses TRBV11-2 and TRBJ1-6; no clear D gene. Germline CDR1 reads SGHAT; CDR2 reads FQNNGV. V was cut by 0 bases and J by 6 bases, with 9 bases left in between. This CDR3 is built from 15 residues. The CDR3 DNA reads as TGTGCCAGCAGCTTAGATTTGCGCCTTAATTCACCCCTCCACTTT. This translates into CASSLDLRLNSPLHF.

V is TRBV2 and J is TRBJ2-7, with 12 nucleotides matching TRBD2. Trimming took 5 bases from V and 7 from J; bases not matched to a gene: 6. CDR1 is SNHLY, CDR2 FYNNEI, per germline. CDR3 length: 14 residues. CDR3 coding DNA: TGTGCCAGCAGTAGGACTAGCGGGGTGGGAGAGCAGTACTTC. As protein: CASSRTSGVGEQYF.

The chain combines TRBV6-5 with TRBJ1-1; D gene ambiguous. Germline CDR1 reads MNHEY; CDR2 reads SVGAGI. The CDR3 loop spans 13 amino acids. V dropped 2 bases and J dropped 3 bases, with 7 bases sitting between them. The CDR3 DNA sequence: TGTGCCAGCAGTTACGGAGGTGACACTGAAGCTTTCTTT. This codes for CASSYGGDTEAFF.

V usage is TRBV7-3 and J usage is TRBJ1-2; 8 nucleotides line up with TRBD1. The CDR3 consists of 15 residues. CDR1 and CDR2 from the germline V gene are SGHTA and FQGTGA. Trimming cost V 5 bases and J 4 bases; bases outside gene matches: 9. The CDR3 DNA reads TGTGCCAGCAGCCCTAGGACAGGGTCGTCCTATGGCTACACCTTC. Translating it yields CASSPRTGSSYGYTF.

The rearrangement joins TRBV19 to TRBJ1-3; D gene unclear. Germline CDR1 LNHDA, CDR2 SQIVND (reference sequence). The CDR3 runs 11 residues. The germline V and J ends were trimmed by 10 bases and 0 bases, with 4 bases remaining between them. CDR3 amino acids: CAIHSGNTIYF. Here the CDR3 DNA reads TGTGCCATACACTCTGGAAACACCATATATTTT.

In this sample, this clone turned up once. This sequence joins TRBV2 and TRBJ1-2; 9 bases align to TRBD1. The CDR3 has 14 residues. V shed 4 bases and J 5 bases; nucleotides not matched to a gene: 5. Germline CDR1 is SNHLY and CDR2 is FYNNEI. CDR3: CASSVQGASYGYTF. CDR3 sequence (DNA): TGTGCCAGCAGTGTACAGGGGGCAAGTTATGGCTACACCTTC.

The chain combines TRBV5-6 with TRBJ2-3, with D unresolved. The germline V gene encodes CDR1 SGHDT and CDR2 YYEEEE. V lost 0 bases and J 2 bases, leaving 13 bases between the germline ends. The CDR3 totals 16 residues. The CDR3 loop reads CASSLELAETTDTQYF. CDR3 nucleotides: TGTGCCAGCAGCTTGGAATTAGCAGAGACCACAGATACGCAGTATTTT.

This clone was seen a single time. V gene TRBV9 combines with J gene TRBJ1-4; D is possibly TRBD1 (6 bases). Germline assignment: CDR1 SGDLS and CDR2 YYNGEE. The CDR3 runs to 14 residues. The V end was cut by 0 bases, the J end by 8 bases, with 11 bases between. CDR3 residues: CASSVDRADEKLFF. The DNA for the CDR3 is TGTGCCAGCAGCGTAGACAGGGCTGACGAAAAACTGTTTTTT.

This chain links TRBV20-1 with TRBJ1-2, with unresolved D. This CDR3 has 10 amino acids. Germline lookup yields CDR1 DFQATT and CDR2 SNEGSKA (reference sequence). The V gene lost 3 bases and the J gene lost 12 bases, with 11 bases spanning the gap. CDR3 sequence (DNA): TGCAGTGCTAGGGCCGTAAGCGACACCTTC. Protein sequence: CSARAVSDTF.

This clone appeared a single time. This chain joins TRBV19 and TRBJ1-2, with D possibly matching TRBD1 (6 bases). The CDR3 has 15 residues. Germline values: CDR1 LNHDA, CDR2 SQIVND (reference sequence). V gave up 2 bases and J gave up 6 bases, with 16 bases separating them. CDR3 in DNA: TGTGCCAGTAGTATAATGGGGGCCGCGGGGGATGGCTACACCTTC. The encoded protein is CASSIMGAAGDGYTF.

The chain is built from TRBV7-2 and TRBJ1-5; D is perhaps TRBD1 (6 bases). The V gene's germline CDR1 is SGHTA and CDR2 FQGNSA. There are 14 residues in the CDR3. The V gene lost 1 base and the J gene lost 9 bases, with 13 bases spanning the gap. This CDR3 is CASSLESGEAPQHF. Here the CDR3 DNA reads TGTGCCAGCAGCTTAGAATCAGGGGAAGCGCCCCAGCATTTT.

V is TRBV7-6 and J is TRBJ2-7, with a tentative D call TRBD1 (5 bases). There are 14 residues in the CDR3. V was clipped by 4 bases and J by 0 bases, with 10 bases between them. The germline gives CDR1 SGHVS, CDR2 FNYEAQ. CDR3 amino acids: CASSSGHLSYEQYF. CDR3 bases: TGTGCCAGCAGCTCCGGACACCTCTCCTACGAGCAGTACTTC.

This chain connects TRBV19 to TRBJ2-6; 9 bases map to TRBD1. V dropped 7 bases and J dropped 1; count of bases not matched to a gene: 11. Germline V gene data show CDR1 as LNHDA and CDR2 as SQIVND (reference sequence). CDR3 size: 18 residues. The CDR3 sequence is CASTDPGQGYSGANVLTF. The DNA of the CDR3 is TGTGCCAGTACTGACCCGGGACAGGGATATTCTGGGGCCAACGTCCTGACTTTC.

This clone was seen only a few times. The J gene is TRBJ2-3, the V gene TRBV25-1; weak D call: TRBD2 (5 bases). The V and J ends lost 1 base and 5 bases respectively, with 10 bases between them. The CDR3 has 14 amino acids. Germline V gene lookup returns CDR1 MGHDK and CDR2 SYGVNS. The chain's CDR3 is CASSEFASQDTQYF. The DNA for the CDR3 is TGTGCCAGCAGTGAATTTGCTAGCCAAGATACGCAGTATTTT.

Details on this clone: Its ends do not fully match the called genes, so a read error is possible. This rearrangement joins TRBV10-3 to TRBJ1-6; D is undetermined. Germline CDR1 ENHRY, CDR2 SYGVKD. This CDR3 is 14 amino acids long. CDR3 DNA: TGTGCCATCAGTGAGTCTCCACAGAATTCACTCCTCCACTTT. Translation: CAISESPQNSLLHF.